Reported below is one T cell receptor (beta chain). What it binds is not known. This entry comes from a study of T cells after yellow fever vaccination. Regarding the study as a whole: A secondary response was less intense yet reached its peak sooner, at day 5 versus 15.

TCRdb called the 5' RACE reads again in MiXCR, with one record for every CDR3 protein. The table lists just under 600,000 distinct CDR3 sequences, about 13% of them singletons, with about an eighth in the top ten. Looked up from germline, CDR1 is DFQATT and CDR2 is SNEGSKA (reference sequence). The CDR3 loop spans 15 amino acids. The V call is TRBV20-1, the J call TRBJ2-5; D is perhaps TRBD1 or TRBD2 (5 bases each). This specimen consisted of PBMCs, obtained on the day of the yellow fever booster vaccination. The receptor was isolated from a man aged 30-40 years who received the YFV17D yellow fever vaccine. The CDR3 region has the DNA TGCAGGTCTACATCCGGGGCCATGATGTGGGAGACCCAGTACTTC. This codes for CRSTSGAMMWETQYF.